The source of this T cell receptor beta chain is a study of identifying expanded T cells in peripheral blood. Overall study findings and caveats: Over approximately two and four weeks, about 15 and 19 clones changed, versus approximately 1.2 between replicates.

A remark on this clone: The antigen is undetermined.

The repertoire was sequenced with immunoSEQ multiplex PCR; TCRdb's copy has only in-frame clones and lacks some. The sample holds some 80,000 clones, around 90% seen once. Germline CDR1 is SGHTA and CDR2 is FQGTGA. V was clipped by 6 bases and J by 0 bases; unmatched bases: 4. The CDR3 has 14 residues. The TCR was taken from a person aged 18 to 75 in good health. The specimen sequenced was blood. The chain is built from TRBV7-3 and TRBJ1-1; 7 positions agree with TRBD1. DNA of the CDR3: TGTGCCAGCAGTCAGGGGGGGATGAACACTGAAGCTTTCTTT. Protein: CASSQGGMNTEAFF.